The source of this TCR beta chain is a study of follicular helper T cells after annual influenza vaccination. As to time point: 2015-2016 season, 7 days after influenza vaccination. Adults received seasonal inactivated influenza vaccine, with sorted blood CD4 subsets sequenced before and after. Clones were read by immunoSEQ multiplex PCR, and TCRdb kept only the in-frame ones, dropping some. The sample lists approximately 6,900 clones; approximately 79% were seen once. General study results and limits: Rare clonotypes were missed; only about 10-23% of cells gave TCRB. Change in circulating plasmablasts correlated with ICOS+CD38+ cTfh clonality change.

Germline-derived CDR1 and CDR2 are KGHSH and LQKENI. The CDR3 has 14 amino acids. The ends lost 0 bases at V and 3 bases at J; junction bases unmatched: 1. Regarding this clone: The antigen is not known.

The clonotype comes from an adult who received the influenza vaccine. The V and J genes are TRBV18 and TRBJ1-2; the match to TRBD1 covers 7 bases. Sequences were derived from CXCR5- memory CD4+ T cells sorted from blood, sampled 7 days after influenza vaccination. The CDR3 reads CASSPPGTDYGYTF. CDR3 bases: TGTGCCAGCTCACCACCCGGGACAGACTATGGCTACACCTTC.